These 16 T cell receptor beta chains share one sample of origin, sequenced in a study of cytomegalovirus exposure and HLA in healthy donors. The PCR was carried out with 60 Vbeta primers and 13 Jbeta primers. Data came from immunoSEQ multiplex PCR; TCRdb stores just in-frame clones and leaves some out. The sample lists around 200,000 clones; more than 60% were seen once. Source material: PBMCs. Source of these receptors: a man aged 50 to 59 in good health and CMV-seronegative.

The chain links TRBV18 to TRBJ2-1; 15 nucleotides line up with TRBD2. V lost 1 base, J lost 15 bases, and 4 bases stayed unmatched. This CDR3 is built from 14 residues. In germline, CDR1 is KGHSH, CDR2 LQKENI. The CDR3 is CASSPQGLAGGGFF. Here the CDR3 DNA reads TGTGCCAGCTCACCACAGGGACTAGCGGGAGGTGGGTTCTTC.

The chain joins TRBV30 to TRBJ1-4; 9 bases align to TRBD1. Germline assignment: CDR1 GTSNPN and CDR2 SVGIG (reference sequence). This CDR3 contains 15 residues. The V and J ends lost 1 base and 8 bases, in that order; junction bases with no gene match: 8. The chain's CDR3 is CAWSDPGQGGEKLFF. CDR3 DNA sequence: TGTGCCTGGAGTGATCCGGGACAGGGAGGGGAAAAACTGTTTTTT.

This clone was recorded only once. This chain links TRBV9 with TRBJ1-3, with D possibly TRBD1 on 5 matching bases. CDR3 length equals 13 residues. The germline V and J ends were trimmed by 6 bases and 4 bases, with 11 bases remaining between them. Germline V gene sequence: CDR1 SGDLS, CDR2 YYNGEE. CDR3 coding DNA: TGTGCCAGCAACGGGGGGGGAGGAAACACCATATATTTT. Translating it yields CASNGGGGNTIYF.

Here the CDR3 reads CSVERGASGNVEQFF. The CDR3, as DNA: TGCAGCGTTGAAAGGGGGGCTAGCGGTAACGTTGAGCAGTTCTTC. J is TRBJ2-1 and V is TRBV29-1; tentative D call: TRBD2 (7 bases). Deletions cut 2 bases from V and 9 bases from J, with 20 bases between. CDR1 is SQVTM and CDR2 is ANQGSEA in the germline V gene. The length of the CDR3 is 15 residues.

The CDR3 loop reads CTYSGKTDTQYF. In nucleotides, the CDR3 is TGCACCTATAGCGGGAAAACAGATACGCAGTATTTT. The gene calls are TRBV29-1 and TRBJ2-3; 8 bases align to TRBD2. CDR1 and CDR2 from the germline V gene are SQVTM and ANQGSEA. CDR3 length equals 12 residues.

In this sample, this clone turned up a few times. This chain links TRBV27 with TRBJ2-3; possible D gene TRBD2, 5 bases. This CDR3 spans 16 amino acids. The germline V and J ends were trimmed by 6 bases and 1 base, with 17 bases remaining between them. Per the germline V gene, CDR1 is MNHEY and CDR2 is SMNVEV (reference sequence). The CDR3 coding sequence is TGTGCCAGCAGGACCTCCGGACTTCGGGGCACAGATACGCAGTATTTT. It encodes CASRTSGLRGTDTQYF.

This clone was seen a handful of times. V gene TRBV7-8 combines with J gene TRBJ2-5, with 9 bases that match TRBD1. Trimming cost V 1 base and J 5 bases; bases outside gene matches: 11. Germline V gives CDR1 SGHVS, CDR2 FQNEAQ. CDR3 length equals 17 residues. CDR3 loop: CASSLDHDRGKWETQYF. As DNA, the CDR3 is TGTGCCAGCAGCTTAGACCATGACAGGGGGAAGTGGGAGACCCAGTACTTC.

The chain employs TRBV28 and TRBJ1-4; maybe TRBD1 (6 bases). CDR3 length equals 17 residues. CDR1 and CDR2 from the germline V gene are MDHEN and SYDVKM. V was trimmed by 8 bases and J by 6 bases, leaving 25 bases between them. The CDR3 here is CASLNPKGGPSYEKLFF. CDR3 nucleotides: TGTGCCAGCCTAAATCCAAAAGGGGGTCCAAGTTATGAAAAACTGTTTTTT.

The V gene is TRBV6-1, the J gene TRBJ2-6; 9 positions agree with TRBD1. This CDR3 has 21 residues. Trimming removed 2 bases from V and 0 bases from J; junction bases left unmatched: 14. CDR1 and CDR2 (germline): MNHNS, SASEGT. This CDR3 is CASSEFLSSGQGRSGANVLTF. The DNA for the CDR3 is TGTGCCAGCAGTGAATTCTTAAGTTCGGGACAGGGCCGCTCTGGGGCCAACGTCCTGACTTTC.

V and J are TRBV27 and TRBJ2-1, with 8 bases fitting TRBD2. CDR3 length: 14 residues. CDR1 and CDR2 (germline): MNHEY, SMNVEV (reference sequence). V shed 3 bases, J shed 7 bases, and the junction held 5 bases outside the gene matches. The CDR3 here is CASSFGLAGNEQFF. CDR3 DNA sequence: TGTGCCAGCAGTTTCGGGCTAGCGGGTAATGAGCAGTTCTTC.

The rearrangement uses TRBV5-1 and TRBJ2-5; 9 nucleotides match TRBD2. CDR1 SGHRS and CDR2 YFSETQ come from the germline V gene. V shed 0 bases, J shed 1 base, and the junction held 7 bases outside the gene matches. CDR3 length: 17 residues. The CDR3 sequence is CASSLAGLAGSQETQYF. CDR3 DNA: TGCGCCAGCAGCTTGGCGGGGCTAGCGGGATCCCAAGAGACCCAGTACTTC. Filled out from reference TRBV5-1 and TRBJ2-5, the complete variable domain reads KAGVTQTPRYLIKTRGQQVTLSCSPISGHRSVSWYQQTPGQGLQFLFEYFSETQRNKGNFPGRFSGRQFSNSRSEMNVSTLELGDSALYLCASSLAGLAGSQETQYFGPGTRLLVL.

V and J are TRBV9 and TRBJ1-5, with a tentative D call TRBD1 (6 bases). Trimming removed 3 bases from V and 2 bases from J, with 18 bases in between. This CDR3 is 17 amino acids long. Germline values: CDR1 SGDLS, CDR2 YYNGEE. The CDR3 DNA follows: TGTGCCAGCAGCGAGGGCCCCGCCAGGGGTGGCAATCAGCCCCAGCATTTT. Residues: CASSEGPARGGNQPQHF.

The rearrangement joins TRBV18 to TRBJ2-1; 8 nucleotides match TRBD2. CDR3 length equals 17 residues. Germline V gene sequence: CDR1 KGHSH, CDR2 LQKENI. The junction had 7 bases not matched to a gene; V was cut back by 3 bases and J by 0 bases. Here the CDR3 reads CASSPRTSQSSYNEQFF. CDR3 nucleotides: TGTGCCAGCTCACCCCGGACTAGCCAGAGCTCCTACAATGAGCAGTTCTTC.

The chain couples TRBV15 to TRBJ2-1, with 11 bases identical to TRBD2. The CDR3 has 17 amino acids. CDR1 is LNHNV, CDR2 YYDKDF, per germline (reference sequence). J lost 1 base, V lost 2 bases, and 4 bases had no gene match. The DNA of the CDR3 is TGTGCCACCAGCAGACAGACTAGCGGGATTTCCTACAATGAGCAGTTCTTC. Translated: CATSRQTSGISYNEQFF.

Worth noting for this clone: Other nucleotide sequences from this sample produce the same CDR3. The V gene is TRBV30, the J gene TRBJ2-1, with D unclear. Germline V gene data show CDR1 as GTSNPN and CDR2 as SVGIG (reference sequence). The CDR3 runs to 11 residues. With 2 bases removed from V and 6 bases from J, the gap between germline ends came to 5 bases. The CDR3 DNA is TGTGCCTGGAGTCCCCTCAATGAGCAGTTCTTC. This translates into CAWSPLNEQFF.

The rearrangement links TRBV6-6 to TRBJ2-3; D possibly corresponds to TRBD1 (6 bases). The CDR3 contains 13 residues. V shed 4 bases and J shed 6 bases, with 11 bases lying between them. Germline loops: CDR1 MNHNY, CDR2 SVGAGI (reference sequence). CDR3 protein: CASSFDRWDTQYF. The DNA for the CDR3 is TGTGCCAGCAGTTTCGACAGGTGGGATACGCAGTATTTT.